This T cell receptor (beta chain) originates from a study of blood T cell repertoires in COVID-19 (TCRdb year 2020). For context, the study as a whole: Samples covering the acute and convalescent phases of COVID-19 were provided by collaborators in the United States, Italy and Spain. The prospective study material was composed of cDNA or gDNA derived from T cells, B-cell-depleted T cells, or PBMCs. Subjects who had been exposed to COVID-19, were actively infected with it, or had recovered from it provided the deeply sampled blood TCRbeta repertoires that made up the dataset. The repertoires were released in a freely available public database meant as a resource for research on the immune response to SARS-CoV-2. The samples were drawn from the first 160 participants of the ongoing ImmuneRACE study and from 1,200 or so subjects provided by 6 global collaborators. The sample metadata nearly always contained a de-identified subject ID, COVID-19 status, age in years and sex. Where available, HLA class I and class II types were obtained from metadata supplied by the sample provider rather than from assay-based typing.

Overall study results and their limits: The quantity of clinical and demographic metadata differed by source and by participant and was supplied without curation.

TCRbeta CDR3 regions were amplified from genomic DNA using the immunoSEQ Assay, a bias-controlled multiplex PCR. The authors' pipeline ran thus. The number of nucleated cells in each sample was estimated from the amplification of reference gene primers within the assay. To quantify the absolute abundance of each unique TCRbeta CDR3 rearrangement, sequence reads were collapsed and filtered. For each sample, productive Simpson clonality was calculated as the square root of Simpson's diversity index across productive rearrangements. Held by TCRdb, this immuneACCESS table contains in-frame sequences only and omits some clones. Under half of the omission traces to an unresolved V gene where checked; the cause of the rest is unknown. V and J calls and clone size come straight from that table; D and trimming were deduced from the DNA. The sample includes around 250,000 clones, with about 86% observed a single time. Clones ranked in the top ten supply about 5.7% of the sample.

The germline V end is reduced by 4 bases and the J end by 4 bases; junction bases left unmatched: 8. From the cysteine through the phenylalanine, the CDR3 covers 17 amino acids. The retained sequence is limited to the CDR3, 51 bases, with the frame set at the first base. CDR1 SGDLS and CDR2 YYNGEE were looked up in the germline V gene. Notes on this clone: It lacks a known antigen. There are no base qualities to consult, and no much larger clone falls within one base.

Each collaborating institution followed its own protocols to collect whole blood in K2EDTA tubes. Collaborator samples were shipped for TCRbeta analysis as frozen whole blood, isolated PBMCs, or DNA extracted from either sample type. The sequencing sample was made of peripheral blood. The clonotype originates from a man of 80 years or more with acute or convalescent COVID-19. The receptor chain draws on TRBV9 and TRBJ2-3, with 14 middle bases fitting TRBD2. CDR3 protein: CASSRKTSGGAPDTQYF. The DNA reads as follows: TGTGCCAGCAGCAGAAAGACTAGCGGGGGGGCCCCAGATACGCAGTATTTT.